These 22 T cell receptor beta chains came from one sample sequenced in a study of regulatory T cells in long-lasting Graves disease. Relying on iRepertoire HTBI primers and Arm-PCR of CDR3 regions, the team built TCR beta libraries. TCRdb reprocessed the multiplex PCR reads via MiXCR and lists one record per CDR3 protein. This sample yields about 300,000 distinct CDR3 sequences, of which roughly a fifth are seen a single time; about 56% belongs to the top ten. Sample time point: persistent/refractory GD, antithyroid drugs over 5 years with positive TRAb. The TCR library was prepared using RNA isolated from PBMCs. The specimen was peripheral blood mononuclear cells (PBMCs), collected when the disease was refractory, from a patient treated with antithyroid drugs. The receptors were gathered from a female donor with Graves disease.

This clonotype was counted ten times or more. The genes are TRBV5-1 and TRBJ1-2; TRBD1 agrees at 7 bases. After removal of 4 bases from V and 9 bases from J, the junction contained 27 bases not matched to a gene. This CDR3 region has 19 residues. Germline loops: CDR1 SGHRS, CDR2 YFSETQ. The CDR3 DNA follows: TGCGCCAGCAGCCCCCACCCAATCCGGGACAGTAAAGAACAGCTCAGCTACACCTTC. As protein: CASSPHPIRDSKEQLSYTF.

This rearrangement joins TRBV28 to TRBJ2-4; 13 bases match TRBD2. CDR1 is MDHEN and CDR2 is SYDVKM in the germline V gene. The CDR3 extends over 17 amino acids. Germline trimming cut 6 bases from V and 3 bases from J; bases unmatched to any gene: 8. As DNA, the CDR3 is TGTGCCAGCAGACTAGCGGGAGGGCTTCGTGGCAAAAACATTCAGTACTTC. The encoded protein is CASRLAGGLRGKNIQYF.

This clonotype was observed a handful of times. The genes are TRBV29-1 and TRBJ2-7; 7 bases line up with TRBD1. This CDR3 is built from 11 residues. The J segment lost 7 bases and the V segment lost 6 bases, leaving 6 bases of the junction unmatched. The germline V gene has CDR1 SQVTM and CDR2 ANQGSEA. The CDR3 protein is CSVNRGWEQYF. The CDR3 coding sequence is TGCAGCGTCAACAGGGGTTGGGAGCAGTACTTC.

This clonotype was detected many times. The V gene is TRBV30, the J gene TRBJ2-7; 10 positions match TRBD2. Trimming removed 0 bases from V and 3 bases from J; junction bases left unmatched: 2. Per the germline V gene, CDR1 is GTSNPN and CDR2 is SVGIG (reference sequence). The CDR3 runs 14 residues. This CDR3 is CAWSVASGSYEQYF. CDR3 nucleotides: TGTGCCTGGAGTGTGGCTAGCGGGAGCTACGAGCAGTACTTC.

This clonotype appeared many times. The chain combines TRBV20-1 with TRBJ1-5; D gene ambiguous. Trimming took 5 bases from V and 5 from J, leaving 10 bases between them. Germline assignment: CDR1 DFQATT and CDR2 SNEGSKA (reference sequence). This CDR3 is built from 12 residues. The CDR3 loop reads CSAADGDQPQHF. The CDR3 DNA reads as TGCAGTGCTGCAGACGGAGATCAGCCCCAGCATTTT.

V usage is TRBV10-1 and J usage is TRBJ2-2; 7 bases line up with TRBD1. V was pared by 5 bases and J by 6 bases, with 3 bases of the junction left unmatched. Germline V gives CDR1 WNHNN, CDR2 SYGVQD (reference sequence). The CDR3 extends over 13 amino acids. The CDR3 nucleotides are TGCGCCAGCAGTCAACAGGGGTCCGGGGAGCTGTTTTTT. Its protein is CASSQQGSGELFF.

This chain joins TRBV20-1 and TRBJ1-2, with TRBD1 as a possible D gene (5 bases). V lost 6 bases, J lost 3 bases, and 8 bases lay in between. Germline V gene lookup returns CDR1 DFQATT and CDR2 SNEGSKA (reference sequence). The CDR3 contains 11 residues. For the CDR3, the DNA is TGCAGTGCGCAACAGGACTATGGCTACACCTTC. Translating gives CSAQQDYGYTF.

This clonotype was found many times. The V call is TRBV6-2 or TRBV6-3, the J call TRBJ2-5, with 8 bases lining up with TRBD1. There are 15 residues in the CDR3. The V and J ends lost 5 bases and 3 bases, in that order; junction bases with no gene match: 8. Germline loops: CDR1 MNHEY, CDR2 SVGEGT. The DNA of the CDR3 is TGTGCCAGCAGTGACCCCGGGACAGGAAAAGAGACCCAGTACTTC. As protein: CASSDPGTGKETQYF.

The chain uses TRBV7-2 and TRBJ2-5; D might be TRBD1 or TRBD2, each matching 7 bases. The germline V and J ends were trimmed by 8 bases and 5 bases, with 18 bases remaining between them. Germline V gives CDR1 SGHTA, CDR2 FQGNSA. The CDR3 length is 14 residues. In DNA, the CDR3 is TGTGCCAGCTCAGGGGGGGGGGCGGGGGAGACCCAGTACTTC. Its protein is CASSGGGAGETQYF.

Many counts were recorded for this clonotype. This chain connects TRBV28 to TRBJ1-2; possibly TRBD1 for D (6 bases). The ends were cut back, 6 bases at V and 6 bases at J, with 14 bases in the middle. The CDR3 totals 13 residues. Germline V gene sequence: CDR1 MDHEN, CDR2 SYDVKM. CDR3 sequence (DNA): TGTGCCAGCAGCAGGAACAGGGATCATGGCTACACCTTC. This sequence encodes CASSRNRDHGYTF.

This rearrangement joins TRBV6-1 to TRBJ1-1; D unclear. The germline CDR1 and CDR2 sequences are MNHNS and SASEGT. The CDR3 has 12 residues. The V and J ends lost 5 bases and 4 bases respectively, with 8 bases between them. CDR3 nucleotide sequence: TGTGCCAGCAGTCGAGGAAGCACTGAAGCTTTCTTT. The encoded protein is CASSRGSTEAFF.

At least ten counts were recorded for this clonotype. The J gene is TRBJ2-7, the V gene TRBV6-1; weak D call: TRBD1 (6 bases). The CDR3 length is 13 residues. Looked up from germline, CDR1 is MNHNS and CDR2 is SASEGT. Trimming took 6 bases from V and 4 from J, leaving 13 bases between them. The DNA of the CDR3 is TGTGCCAGCAGCATTGGCAGGGGTTACGAGCAGTACTTC. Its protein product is CASSIGRGYEQYF.

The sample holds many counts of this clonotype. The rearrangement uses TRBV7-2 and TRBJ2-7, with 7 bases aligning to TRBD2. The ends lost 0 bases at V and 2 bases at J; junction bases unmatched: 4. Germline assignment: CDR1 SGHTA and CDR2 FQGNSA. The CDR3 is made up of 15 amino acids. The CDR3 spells CASSLARGGTYEQYF. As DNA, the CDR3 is TGTGCCAGCAGCTTAGCGCGCGGGGGTACCTACGAGCAGTACTTC.

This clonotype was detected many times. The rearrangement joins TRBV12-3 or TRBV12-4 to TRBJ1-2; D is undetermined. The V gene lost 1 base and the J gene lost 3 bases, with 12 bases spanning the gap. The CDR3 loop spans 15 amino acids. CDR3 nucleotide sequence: TGTGCCAGCAGTTTAGTACGGGCCCCGCACTATGGCTACACCTTC. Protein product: CASSLVRAPHYGYTF.

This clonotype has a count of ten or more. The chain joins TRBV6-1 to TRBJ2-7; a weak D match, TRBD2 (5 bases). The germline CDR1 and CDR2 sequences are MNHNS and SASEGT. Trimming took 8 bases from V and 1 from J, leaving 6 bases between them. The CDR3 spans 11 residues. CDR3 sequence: CASGGSYEQYF. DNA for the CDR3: TGTGCCAGCGGCGGGTCCTACGAGCAGTACTTC.

The CDR3 sequence is CASSLEVADRANTGELFF. DNA of the CDR3: TGCGCCAGCAGCTTGGAGGTGGCGGACAGGGCGAACACCGGGGAGCTGTTTTTT. The chain couples TRBV5-1 to TRBJ2-2, with 8 bases lining up with TRBD1. With V trimmed by 0 bases and J by 0 bases, 7 bases remained unmatched. Germline lookup yields CDR1 SGHRS and CDR2 YFSETQ. The CDR3 is 18 residues long.

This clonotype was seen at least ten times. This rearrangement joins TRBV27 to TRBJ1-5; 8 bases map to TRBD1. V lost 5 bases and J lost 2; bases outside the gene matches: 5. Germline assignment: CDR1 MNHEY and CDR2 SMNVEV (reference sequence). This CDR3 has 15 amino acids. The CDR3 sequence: CASSLGQGGNQPQHF. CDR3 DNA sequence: TGTGCCAGCAGTCTCGGACAGGGTGGCAATCAGCCCCAGCATTTT.

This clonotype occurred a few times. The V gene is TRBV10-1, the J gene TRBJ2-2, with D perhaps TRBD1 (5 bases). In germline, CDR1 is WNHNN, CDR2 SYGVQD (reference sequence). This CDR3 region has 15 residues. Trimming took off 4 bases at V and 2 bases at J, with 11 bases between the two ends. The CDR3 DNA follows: TGCGCCAGCAGTGCCCAAGGGGCAAACACCGGGGAGCTGTTTTTT. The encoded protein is CASSAQGANTGELFF.

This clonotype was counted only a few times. CDR3 coding DNA: TGTGCCAGCAAACCGGGACTGGCGAACACTGAAGCTTTCTTT. Translated, it gives CASKPGLANTEAFF. The chain uses TRBV27 and TRBJ1-1, with a weak D call TRBD1 (5 bases). The CDR3 contains 14 residues. CDR1 is MNHEY and CDR2 is SMNVEV in the germline V gene (reference sequence). Trimming took 7 bases from V and 1 from J, leaving 13 bases between them.

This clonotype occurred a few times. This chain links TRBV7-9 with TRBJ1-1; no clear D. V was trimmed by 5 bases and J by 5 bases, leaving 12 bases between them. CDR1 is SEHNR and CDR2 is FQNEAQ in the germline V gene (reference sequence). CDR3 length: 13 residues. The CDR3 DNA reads TGTGCCAGCAGCCCCCCGGGCATGACTGAAGCTTTCTTT. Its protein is CASSPPGMTEAFF. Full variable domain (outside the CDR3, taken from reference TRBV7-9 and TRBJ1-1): DTGVSQNPRHKITKRGQNVTFRCDPISEHNRLYWYRQTLGQGPEFLTYFQNEAQLEKSRLLSDRFSAERPKGSFSTLEIQRTEQGDSAMYLCASSPPGMTEAFFGQGTRLTVV.

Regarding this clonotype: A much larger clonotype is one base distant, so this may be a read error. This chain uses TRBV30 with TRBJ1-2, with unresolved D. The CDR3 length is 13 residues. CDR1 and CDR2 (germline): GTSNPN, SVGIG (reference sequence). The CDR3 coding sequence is TGTGCCTGGAGCGTCGGTCGGGGTTATGGCCACACCTTC. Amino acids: CAWSVGRGYGHTF.

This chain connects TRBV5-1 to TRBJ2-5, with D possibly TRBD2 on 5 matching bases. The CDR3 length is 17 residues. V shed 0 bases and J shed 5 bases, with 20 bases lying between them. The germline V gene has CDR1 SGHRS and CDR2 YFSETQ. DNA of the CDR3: TGCGCCAGCAGCTTGGCCGGGTTCTCTAGCCGGATTGAGACCCAGTACTTC. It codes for CASSLAGFSSRIETQYF.